These 24 T cell receptor beta chains were sequenced from one sample in a study of T cells in Graves' hyperthyroidism and ophthalmopathy. TCR beta CDR3 region amplification was performed from RNA transcripts. A first-round RT-PCR of the TCR CDR3 used the HTBI primer set. TCRdb analysed the multiplex PCR reads with MiXCR anew, one entry per CDR3 protein. The sample lists hundreds of thousands of distinct CDR3 sequences, 11% to 15% occurring once. Sequenced: blood. These receptors were taken from a woman aged 25 to 39 with Graves' hyperthyroidism.

There are a few counts of this clonotype. The rearrangement links TRBV28 to TRBJ2-7, with 11 positions matching TRBD2. From germline, CDR1 is MDHEN and CDR2 SYDVKM. V dropped 3 bases and J dropped 4; count of bases not matched to a gene: 8. The CDR3 is 16 residues long. The CDR3 bases are TGTGCCAGCAGTTTTGTCTTAGCGGGAGGGGGTTACGAGCAGTACTTC. It is translated as CASSFVLAGGGYEQYF.

This clonotype appeared many times. This chain uses TRBV18 with TRBJ2-6; TRBD1 matches at 7 bases. The CDR3 is 13 residues long. The V gene's germline CDR1 is KGHSH and CDR2 LQKENI. CDR3 nucleotide sequence: TGTGCTAGCAGGGGGTCTGGGGCCAACGTCCTGACTTTC. This codes for CASRGSGANVLTF.

The J gene is TRBJ1-6, the V gene TRBV11-2, with 9 bases aligning to TRBD1. Germline-derived CDR1 and CDR2 are SGHAT and FQNNGV. CDR3 size: 15 residues. V shed 4 bases and J 9 bases; nucleotides not matched to a gene: 7. For the CDR3, the DNA is TGTGCCAGCAGCTGGACCGGGACAGGGACTTCACCCCTCCACTTT. Translation: CASSWTGTGTSPLHF.

The genes are TRBV7-2 and TRBJ1-5, with 8 bases lining up with TRBD1. Germline V lookup: CDR1 SGHTA, CDR2 FQGNSA. The J segment lost 2 bases and the V segment lost 5 bases, leaving 8 bases of the junction unmatched. The CDR3 is 16 amino acids. This CDR3 reads CASSLSDRGRNQPQHF. DNA of the CDR3: TGTGCCAGCAGCCTATCCGACAGGGGTCGCAATCAGCCCCAGCATTTT.

This clonotype was seen at least ten times. The J gene is TRBJ2-1, the V gene TRBV20-1, with 8 positions matching TRBD2. The germline CDR1 and CDR2 sequences are DFQATT and SNEGSKA (reference sequence). The length of the CDR3 is 16 residues. The V segment lost 1 base and the J segment 4 bases; nucleotides outside the gene matches: 9. Here the CDR3 reads CSARVQASGLYNEQFF. The CDR3 nucleotides read TGCAGTGCTAGAGTTCAAGCTAGCGGGCTTTACAATGAGCAGTTCTTC.

This clonotype was recorded a few times. This sequence joins TRBV19 and TRBJ2-7; possibly TRBD1 or TRBD2 for D (5 bases each). V was trimmed by 5 bases and J by 8 bases, leaving 19 bases between them. The germline CDR1 and CDR2 sequences are LNHDA and SQIVND (reference sequence). The CDR3 runs 14 residues. In DNA, the CDR3 is TGTGCCAGTAGTCCACCCGGGACGGAGGACAAGCAGTACTTC. It translates to CASSPPGTEDKQYF.

This clonotype was recorded a few times. The CDR3 region is CAISGAQGRGTDTQYF. For the CDR3, the DNA is TGTGCCATCAGTGGCGCACAGGGAAGAGGGACAGATACGCAGTATTTT. This chain joins TRBV10-3 and TRBJ2-3; D may be TRBD1 (6 bases). Trimming removed 4 bases at V and 3 bases at J, with 17 bases between. The CDR3 contains 16 residues. Germline CDR1 ENHRY, CDR2 SYGVKD.

This chain connects TRBV7-9 to TRBJ2-3; D possibly corresponds to TRBD1 (6 bases). V was clipped by 3 bases and J by 4 bases, with 11 bases between them. The CDR3 covers 14 residues. Germline loops: CDR1 SEHNR, CDR2 FQNEAQ (reference sequence). The CDR3 coding sequence is TGTGCCAGCAGCTTGGGACACCAGCCAGATACGCAGTATTTT. Its translation is CASSLGHQPDTQYF.

This clonotype was seen ten or more times. This chain links TRBV28 with TRBJ2-4; 7 bases line up with TRBD2. The CDR3 totals 12 residues. V shed 4 bases and J 11 bases; nucleotides not matched to a gene: 5. Germline values: CDR1 MDHEN, CDR2 SYDVKM. CDR3 region: CASSSREGLQYF. CDR3 nucleotides: TGTGCCAGCAGTTCCAGGGAGGGCCTTCAGTACTTC. The variable domain in full, with the rest retrieved from reference TRBV28 and TRBJ2-4, is DVKVTQSSRYLVKRTGEKVFLECVQDMDHENMFWYRQDPGLGLRLIYFSYDVKMKEKGDIPEGYSVSREKKERFSLILESASTNQTSMYLCASSSREGLQYFGAGTRLSVL.

The chain is built from TRBV20-1 and TRBJ2-7; D is undetermined. The V end lost 6 bases, the J end lost 5 bases, and 17 bases lay between the germline ends. The CDR3 spans 13 residues. Germline V CDR1 and CDR2: DFQATT, SNEGSKA (reference sequence). The CDR3 nucleotides read TGCAGTGCCTTGCAAACTCGGAGTGACGAGCAGTACTTC. This codes for CSALQTRSDEQYF.

This clonotype was seen only a few times. The V call is TRBV20-1, the J call TRBJ2-5; D gene unclear. The CDR3 covers 13 residues. The germline CDR1 and CDR2 sequences are DFQATT and SNEGSKA (reference sequence). The V gene lost 6 bases and the J gene lost 5 bases, with 16 bases spanning the gap. The CDR3 sequence is CSASPPGDETQYF. CDR3 DNA sequence: TGCAGTGCCAGCCCCCCTGGGGATGAGACCCAGTACTTC.

V is TRBV30 and J is TRBJ2-7, with 8 bases identical to TRBD2. The CDR3 totals 14 residues. The V gene's germline CDR1 is GTSNPN and CDR2 SVGIG (reference sequence). Trimming cost V 1 base and J 3 bases; bases outside gene matches: 5. CDR3 residues: CAWSGIRGGYEQYF. In nucleotides, the CDR3 is TGTGCCTGGAGTGGGATACGGGGGGGCTACGAGCAGTACTTC.

The chain combines TRBV7-9 with TRBJ2-5; TRBD1 matches at 8 bases. The V gene's germline CDR1 is SEHNR and CDR2 FQNEAQ (reference sequence). Unmatched junction bases numbered 5, after V lost 5 bases and J lost 6 bases. This CDR3 is built from 13 residues. CDR3 DNA: TGTGCCAGCAGCCCCCAGGGGGCGAAGACCCAGTACTTC. Translating gives CASSPQGAKTQYF.

This clonotype was picked up many times. The rearrangement joins TRBV15 to TRBJ2-7, with D perhaps matching TRBD1 (6 bases). The CDR3 covers 16 residues. Germline V lookup: CDR1 LNHNV, CDR2 YYDKDF (reference sequence). V was shortened by 1 base and J by 6 bases, with 19 bases between the two germline ends. CDR3 amino acids: CATSRGLEGGSGEQYF. The CDR3, as DNA: TGTGCCACCAGCAGAGGTCTAGAAGGGGGATCGGGCGAGCAGTACTTC.

In its sample, this clonotype was seen a few times. This rearrangement joins TRBV6-1 to TRBJ2-2; D is perhaps TRBD2 (7 bases). Deletions cut 0 bases from V and 4 bases from J, with 12 bases between. This CDR3 spans 16 amino acids. Germline values: CDR1 MNHNS, CDR2 SASEGT. As DNA, the CDR3 is TGTGCCAGCAGTGAAGCGGGGGGGGCGGGCACCGGGGAGCTGTTTTTT. Translation gives CASSEAGGAGTGELFF.

DNA for the CDR3: TGTGCCAGCAGCTTCCAGCGCGGGGCAGGATACTATGGCTACACCTTC. Its protein product is CASSFQRGAGYYGYTF. The gene calls are TRBV11-2 and TRBJ1-2, with D perhaps TRBD1 (5 bases). Trimming removed 3 bases at V and 3 bases at J, with 17 bases between. CDR1 is SGHAT and CDR2 is FQNNGV in the germline V gene. The CDR3 extends over 16 amino acids.

This clonotype was observed a few times. A read error may explain this, as a much larger clone is one base away. The chain employs TRBV28 and TRBJ2-4, with a tentative D call TRBD2 (5 bases). Per germline, CDR1 MDHEN and CDR2 SYDVKM. The CDR3 has 17 amino acids. V gave up 7 bases and J gave up 0 bases, with 19 bases separating them. The CDR3 DNA is TGTGCCAGCACCCCGGGATGGACCACTCTAGCCAAAAACATTCAGTACTTC. This gives the protein CASTPGWTTLAKNIQYF.

This clonotype was seen at least ten times. This rearrangement joins TRBV11-2 to TRBJ2-7; the D is unclear. The CDR3 spans 15 residues. The V gene's germline CDR1 is SGHAT and CDR2 FQNNGV. V lost 3 bases to trimming and J lost 6 bases, with 18 bases between them. CDR3 protein: CASSFPLLGSLEQYF. CDR3 in DNA: TGTGCCAGCAGCTTCCCCTTGTTGGGGTCCCTCGAGCAGTACTTC.

The chain joins TRBV3-1 to TRBJ2-1; no firm D call. CDR1 and CDR2 from the germline V gene are LGHDT and YNNKEL (reference sequence). V was clipped by 6 bases and J by 5 bases, with 5 bases between them. CDR3 length: 11 amino acids. The CDR3 DNA reads TGTGCCAGCAGAGAACACAATGAGCAGTTCTTC. As protein: CASREHNEQFF.

This clonotype was recorded many times. V gene TRBV27 combines with J gene TRBJ2-3; 8 bases align to TRBD2. Germline V lookup: CDR1 MNHEY, CDR2 SMNVEV (reference sequence). The CDR3 runs to 18 residues. Unmatched junction bases numbered 9, after V lost 0 bases and J lost 1 base. DNA for the CDR3: TGTGCCAGCAGTTTATCTGCCCGGGCGGGAGGTGGCACAGATACGCAGTATTTT. Residues: CASSLSARAGGGTDTQYF.

This clonotype was counted many times. This chain links TRBV12-3 or TRBV12-4 with TRBJ1-1; D possibly corresponds to TRBD1 (6 bases). The V gene lost 10 bases and the J gene lost 5 bases, with 17 bases spanning the gap. The CDR3 loop spans 13 amino acids. CDR3 nucleotide sequence: TGTGCCATCCTAGGGGGGGGGCAAACTGAAGCTTTCTTT. Translated, it gives CAILGGGQTEAFF.

V and J are TRBV5-1 and TRBJ2-1, with 10 bases that match TRBD1. This CDR3 has 15 amino acids. In germline, CDR1 is SGHRS, CDR2 YFSETQ. Losses at the gene ends were 4 bases for V and 2 bases for J; bases not matched to a gene: 3. The CDR3 coding sequence is TGCGCCAGCAGCCAGGGACAGGGGACCTACAATGAGCAGTTCTTC. It codes for CASSQGQGTYNEQFF.

The sample holds a few counts of this clonotype. The V gene is TRBV29-1, the J gene TRBJ2-3; the match to TRBD2 covers 13 bases. Germline V lookup: CDR1 SQVTM, CDR2 ANQGSEA. V shed 3 bases and J 5 bases; nucleotides not matched to a gene: 14. CDR3 length: 18 residues. The DNA for the CDR3 is TGCAGCGTTGATGGACTAGCGGGAGTGGGGTCGAGTGTAGATACGCAGTATTTT. Protein: CSVDGLAGVGSSVDTQYF.

This clonotype was counted many times. This sequence joins TRBV7-3 and TRBJ2-1; the D call may be TRBD1 or TRBD2 (5 bases each). The CDR3 extends over 13 amino acids. Trimming pared 3 bases from V and 7 bases from J, leaving 10 bases between. The germline gives CDR1 SGHTA, CDR2 FQGTGA. The CDR3 region has the DNA TGTGCCAGCAGCTTCCTAGCAGGGAATGAGCAGTTCTTC. It codes for CASSFLAGNEQFF. The full variable domain, in which reference TRBV7-3 and TRBJ2-1 provide the parts outside the CDR3, is GAGVSQTPSNKVTEKGKYVELRCDPISGHTALYWYRQSLGQGPEFLIYFQGTGAADDSGLPNDRFFAVRPEGSVSTLKIQRTERGDSAVYLCASSFLAGNEQFFGPGTRLTVL.